This T cell receptor (beta chain) is drawn from a study of T cell responses to AZD1222 COVID-19 vaccine. At the level of the study: The study pooled second doses at about 4 or about 12 weeks. Notes on the study in general: Among the donors, most were white British and more were female, and clonal diversity was possibly underestimated. The span of vaccine-associated CD4 TCRs extended across spike, with dominance at 160-218 and 743-854. Baseline serostatus was positive in only a handful of AZD1222 recipients.

The protocol was immunoSEQ multiplex PCR, while the TCRdb copy is restricted to in-frame clones and leaves out a portion. The repertoire holds about 260,000 clones, with 85% to 95% as singletons. Of note for this clone: The target antigen is unknown.

The receptor comes from an adult in good health. The sequencing used peripheral blood, collected on day 0 of AZD1222 vaccination.

The CDR3 sequence is CASSEAAYGPGTDTQYF. CDR3 nucleotide sequence: TGTGCCAGCAGTGAAGCAGCCTACGGCCCTGGGACAGATACGCAGTATTTT. V is TRBV6-1 and J is TRBJ2-3; unclear D gene. CDR1 is MNHNS and CDR2 is SASEGT in the germline V gene. This CDR3 is built from 17 residues. The V end lost 0 bases, the J end lost 3 bases, and 16 bases lay between the germline ends.